This TCR beta chain comes out of a study of T cell repertoires in cytomegalovirus infection. Study-level findings and limits: Within the response measured ex vivo, HLA-C-restricted CMV-specific TCR beta clonotypes were dominant.

MiXCR was run by TCRdb on the reads, yielding one entry per CDR3 protein. The sample yields approximately 400,000 distinct CDR3 sequences, approximately 31% seen once. In its sample, this clonotype was seen many times. Its antigen is as yet unknown. From germline, CDR1 is SGHAT and CDR2 FQNNGV. The CDR3 runs 21 residues. V gave up 3 bases and J gave up 4 bases; unmatched junction bases: 21. V and J are TRBV11-2 and TRBJ2-2; 9 positions match TRBD2. Sequencing input: PBMCs. The clonotype comes from a human donor in good health (CMV status not recorded). Some clones in this sample may be carry-over from other donors' samples. The CDR3, as DNA: TGTGCCAGCAGCTTTGTATTCGGGCAGGGGATAGCGGGGGACCTCACCGGGGAGCTGTTTTTT. Translation gives CASSFVFGQGIAGDLTGELFF.